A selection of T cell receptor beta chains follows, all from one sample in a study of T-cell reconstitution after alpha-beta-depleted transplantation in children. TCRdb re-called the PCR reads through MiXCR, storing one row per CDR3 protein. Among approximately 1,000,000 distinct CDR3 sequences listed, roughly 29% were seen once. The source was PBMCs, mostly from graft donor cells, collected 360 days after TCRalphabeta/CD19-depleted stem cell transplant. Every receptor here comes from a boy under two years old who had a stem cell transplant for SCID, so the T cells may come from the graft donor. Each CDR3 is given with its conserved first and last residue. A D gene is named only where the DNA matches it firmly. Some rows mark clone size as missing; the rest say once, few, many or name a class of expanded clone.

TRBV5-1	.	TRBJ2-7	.	TGTGCCAGCAGCTTCGGGACGGTTTCCTCCTACGAGCAGTACTTC	CASSFGTVSSYEQYF
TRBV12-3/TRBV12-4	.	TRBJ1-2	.	TGTGCCAGCAGTGAGTCGATTGGGAGCTATGGCTACACCTTC	CASSESIGSYGYTF
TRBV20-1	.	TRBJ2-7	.	TGCAGTGCCCAAGGGGGGGCCGCCTCCTACGAGCAGTACTTC	CSAQGGAASYEQYF
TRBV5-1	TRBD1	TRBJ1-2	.	TGCGCCAGCAGCTTGGCACAGGGGGCAGGTGGCTACACCTTC	CASSLAQGAGGYTF
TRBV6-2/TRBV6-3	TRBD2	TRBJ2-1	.	TGTGCCAGCAGTTACGACGGGGGGGCCAGATGGGATGAGCAGTTCTTC	CASSYDGGARWDEQFF
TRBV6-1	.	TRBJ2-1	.	TGTGCCAGCAGTCCTCCCAAAAGATACAATGAGCAGTTCTTC	CASSPPKRYNEQFF
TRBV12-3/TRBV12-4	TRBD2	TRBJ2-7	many	TGTGCCAGCAGTTTTGGCGGGGGGGGAACCTACGAGCAGTACTTC	CASSFGGGGTYEQYF
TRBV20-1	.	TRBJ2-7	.	TGCAGTGCTAGAGGAACTAGCCAGACACACTACGAGCAGTACTTC	CSARGTSQTHYEQYF
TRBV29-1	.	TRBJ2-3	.	TGCAGCGTTGACCATAGGGGAGGACATCGCACAGATACGCAGTATTTT	CSVDHRGGHRTDTQYF
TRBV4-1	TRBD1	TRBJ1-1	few	TGCGCCAGCAGCTGGACAGGGGAGGCCACTGAAGCTTTCTTT	CASSWTGEATEAFF
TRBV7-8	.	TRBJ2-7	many	TGTGCCAGCAGCTCAAGGAACCGGGACGGCGATTTCAAGCAGTACTTC	CASSSRNRDGDFKQYF
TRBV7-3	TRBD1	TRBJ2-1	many	TGTGCCAGCAGCTTAACGTCCGGACAGGGGTACAATGAGCAGTTCTTC	CASSLTSGQGYNEQFF
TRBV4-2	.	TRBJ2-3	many	TGTGCCAGCAGCCAAGATTTTCTTACCCTCGATACGCAGTATTTT	CASSQDFLTLDTQYF
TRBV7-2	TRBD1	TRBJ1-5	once	TGTGCCAGCAGCTTCGACAGGGTGACGCAGCCCCAGCATTTT	CASSFDRVTQPQHF
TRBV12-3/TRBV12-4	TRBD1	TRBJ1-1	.	TGTGCCAGCAGTTTATTCGGGACAGAAGTAGAAGCTTTCTTT	CASSLFGTEVEAFF
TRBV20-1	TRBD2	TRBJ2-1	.	TGCAGTGCCTCATCTCTAGCGGGCTGGTTCAATGAGCAGTTCTTC	CSASSLAGWFNEQFF
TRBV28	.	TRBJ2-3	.	TGTGCCAGCAGTCCCCCCTTAGATACGCAGTATTTT	CASSPPLDTQYF
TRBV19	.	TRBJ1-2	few	TGTGCCAGTAGTAATCTTCCCCTGGCGCAATCCTATGGCTACACCTTC	CASSNLPLAQSYGYTF
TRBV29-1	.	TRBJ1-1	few	TGCAGCGGGAGGCTCAGGTATTACACTGAAGCTTTCTTT	CSGRLRYYTEAFF
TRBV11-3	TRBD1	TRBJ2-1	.	TGTGCCAGCAGCGAGGGACAGGGGGATGTTGATGAGCAGTTCTTC	CASSEGQGDVDEQFF
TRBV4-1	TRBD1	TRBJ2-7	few	TGCGCCAGCAGCCTTTTCGTCCCGGGACAGAACTACGAGCAGTACTTC	CASSLFVPGQNYEQYF
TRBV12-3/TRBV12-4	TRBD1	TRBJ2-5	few	TGTGCCAGCAGTTTAGCGGGACAGGGGTTCGGGGAGACCCAGTACTTC	CASSLAGQGFGETQYF
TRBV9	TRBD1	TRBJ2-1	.	TGTGCCAGCAGCGTAGAGGGGGACAGGTACAATGAGCAGTTCTTC	CASSVEGDRYNEQFF
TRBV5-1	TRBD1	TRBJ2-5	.	TGCGCCAGCAGCTTGGCCGGGACAGCCGGGGAGACCCAGTACTTC	CASSLAGTAGETQYF
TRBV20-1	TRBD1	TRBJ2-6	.	TGCAGTGCTACCCTAGCCAAGGACAGGGGGCGGGGGGCCAACGTCCTGACTTTC	CSATLAKDRGRGANVLTF
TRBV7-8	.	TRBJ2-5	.	TGTGCCAGCAGCTTCTTCGGGGGCGCGGAGACCCAGTACTTC	CASSFFGGAETQYF
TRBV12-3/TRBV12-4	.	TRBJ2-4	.	TGTGCCAGCAGTTTCTGGGGAGACGGCAAAAACATTCAGTACTTC	CASSFWGDGKNIQYF
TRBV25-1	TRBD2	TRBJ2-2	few	TGTGCCAGCAGTGAACCGGGCGGGGGGGCCGGGGAGCTGTTTTTT	CASSEPGGGAGELFF
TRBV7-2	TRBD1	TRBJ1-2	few	TGTGCCAGCAGCTTCCCCTCGACAGGGAACTATGGCTACACCTTC	CASSFPSTGNYGYTF
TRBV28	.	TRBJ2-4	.	TGTGCCAGCAGCTCACCAGGCCGAGCCAAAAACATTCAGTACTTC	CASSSPGRAKNIQYF
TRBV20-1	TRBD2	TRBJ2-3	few	TGCAGTGCTAGTCAAGCGGGGGGTTACACAGATACGCAGTATTTT	CSASQAGGYTDTQYF
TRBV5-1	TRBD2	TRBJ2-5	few	TGCGCCAGCAGCTTGGTCGTAGCGGGGGCAGGAGAGACCCAGTACTTC	CASSLVVAGAGETQYF
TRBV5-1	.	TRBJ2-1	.	TGCGCCAGCTACCCCCCGGGGATTCGTGAGCAGTTCTTC	CASYPPGIREQFF
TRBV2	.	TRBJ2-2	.	TGTGCCAGCAGTGTAGCACGGTACAGGGAAGACGGGGAGCTGTTTTTT	CASSVARYREDGELFF